These T cell receptor beta chains were read from a single sample in a study of CD8+ T cells in alopecia areata. Only in-frame clones appear in the TCRdb table, and some are missing; sequencing was by immunoSEQ multiplex PCR. The table lists fewer than 200,000 clones, 50% to 60% of them singletons, with about 15% in the top ten. Sequenced here: CD4+ T cells sorted from blood, sampled at week 0. The receptor source for this set is a human donor with alopecia areata. Each CDR3 is given with its conserved first and last residue. A D gene is named only where the DNA matches it firmly. Part of the rows lack a size; the others show once, few, many or a class for expanded clones.

clone_size	j_call	v_call	d_call	cdr3_nt	cdr3_aa
.	TRBJ2-2	TRBV5-6	.	TGTGCCAGCAGCTTGGCGACAGAGCTGTTTTTT	CASSLATELFF
.	TRBJ2-6	TRBV18	.	TGTGCCAGCTCACCCAATCGGGACTTCTCTGGGGCCAACGTCCTGACTTTC	CASSPNRDFSGANVLTF
.	TRBJ1-1	TRBV6-1	TRBD1	TGTGCCAGCAGTGGGACAGGGTTAAAGGGAATGAACACTGAAGCTTTCTTT	CASSGTGLKGMNTEAFF
.	TRBJ2-5	TRBV19	TRBD1	TGTGCCAGTAGTCCCGGACAGGGGGTTGGGGAGACCCAGTACTTC	CASSPGQGVGETQYF
once	TRBJ1-1	TRBV29-1	.	TGCAGCGTTGAGCAGGGGTTTATGAACACTGAAGCTTTCTTT	CSVEQGFMNTEAFF
.	TRBJ2-6	TRBV11-2	TRBD1	TGTGCCAGCAGCTCGGTGACAGGGGTTGGGGCCAACGTCCTGACTTTC	CASSSVTGVGANVLTF
.	TRBJ1-6	TRBV30	.	TGTGCCTGGAGTAGGGGAAGTAGTTCACCCCTCCACTTT	CAWSRGSSSPLHF
few	TRBJ2-6	TRBV2	.	TGTGCCATCTCATTGTCTGGGGCCAACGTCCTGACTTTC	CAISLSGANVLTF
once	TRBJ1-1	TRBV6-5	.	TGTGCCAGCAGCCCTTCGATGAACACTGAAGCTTTCTTT	CASSPSMNTEAFF
.	TRBJ2-5	TRBV2	.	TGTGCCAGCAGTGAAGTTTTGTCCGGGGAGACCCAGTACTTC	CASSEVLSGETQYF
.	TRBJ2-5	TRBV7-9	TRBD1	TGTGCCAGCAGCGGACAGGGACAGGGTTTCCAAGAGACCCAGTACTTC	CASSGQGQGFQETQYF
.	TRBJ1-1	TRBV15	.	TGTGCCACCAGCAGAAAAACCAACACTGAAGCTTTCTTT	CATSRKTNTEAFF
.	TRBJ1-2	TRBV9	.	TGTGCCAGCAGCCACGGACAGTCCTATGGCTACACCTTC	CASSHGQSYGYTF
.	TRBJ1-2	TRBV27	.	TGTGCCAGCAGTCCCCCGGCTACTAACTATGGCTACACCTTC	CASSPPATNYGYTF
.	TRBJ1-1	TRBV9	.	TGTGCCAGCAGCACTCGGGACCTTGAAGCTTTCTTT	CASSTRDLEAFF
few	TRBJ2-7	TRBV5-1	TRBD2	TGCGCCAGCAGCTTGGCCGCAGCGGGGGACTCCTACGAGCAGTACTTC	CASSLAAAGDSYEQYF
.	TRBJ2-3	TRBV5-6	.	TGTGCCAGCAGCTTGGACAGAGCCACAGATACGCAGTATTTT	CASSLDRATDTQYF
.	TRBJ2-2	TRBV30	.	TGTGCCTGGAGTGTAGGGGTCGGGGAGCTGTTTTTT	CAWSVGVGELFF
few	TRBJ2-3	TRBV2	.	TGTGCCAGCAGTAGGGGTCGGGGGTCCACAGATACGCAGTATTTT	CASSRGRGSTDTQYF
.	TRBJ1-1	TRBV7-9	.	TGTGCCAGCAGCATTAGCACTGGTATCACTGAAGCTTTCTTT	CASSISTGITEAFF
.	TRBJ2-5	TRBV5-1	TRBD2	TGCGCCAGCAGCCCCCTCGCGGGGGGCAGGGAGACCCAGTACTTC	CASSPLAGGRETQYF
once	TRBJ2-3	TRBV18	.	TGTGCCAGCTCGGGAAGACAGGTCCCAGATACGCAGTATTTT	CASSGRQVPDTQYF
.	TRBJ2-7	TRBV2	TRBD2	TGTGCCAGCAGTGACCCCGGGGGGAGTAACTCCTACGAGCAGTACTTC	CASSDPGGSNSYEQYF
.	TRBJ2-7	TRBV4-1	.	TGCGCCAGCAGCCAAGATGGGACTGACCCCTACGAGCAGTACTTC	CASSQDGTDPYEQYF
.	TRBJ2-1	TRBV29-1	TRBD1	TGCAGCGTTGAAGGACAGGGACCTGAGCAGTTCTTC	CSVEGQGPEQFF
.	TRBJ2-2	TRBV30	TRBD2	TGTGCCTGGAGTTCGGGACTAGGAAGCACCGGGGAGCTGTTTTTT	CAWSSGLGSTGELFF
few	TRBJ2-1	TRBV7-2	TRBD1	TGTGCCAGCTCCAGGGACAGGGTGGTCTACAATGAGCAGTTCTTC	CASSRDRVVYNEQFF
few	TRBJ2-7	TRBV29-1	TRBD1	TGCAGCGTGGGGGACAGGGGAGGCTACGAGCAGTACTTC	CSVGDRGGYEQYF
.	TRBJ1-2	TRBV9	.	TGTGCCAGCAGCGTAGTCGACAGTAACTATGGCTACACCTTC	CASSVVDSNYGYTF
few	TRBJ2-3	TRBV11-1	.	TGTGCCAGCAGCGCCGCAGGCGGGGCGACGCAGTATTTT	CASSAAGGATQYF
few	TRBJ1-4	TRBV15	.	TGTGCCACCAGCTCAGGGCCTAATGAAAAACTGTTTTTT	CATSSGPNEKLFF
.	TRBJ1-1	TRBV29-1	.	TGCAGCTTGTGTAACACTGAAGCTTTCTTT	CSLCNTEAFF
.	TRBJ1-1	TRBV29-1	.	TGCAGCGTTGATCGGGGTCTCTTT	CSVDRGLF
few	TRBJ2-7	TRBV29-1	.	TGCAGCGTTCGCAGGGGCCCCTCCTACGAGCAGTACTTC	CSVRRGPSYEQYF
.	TRBJ2-1	TRBV5-4	TRBD1	TGTGCCAGCCGGGACAGGGAAAGCAATGAGCAGTTCTTC	CASRDRESNEQFF
few	TRBJ1-5	TRBV5-1	.	TGCGCCAGCAGCTTGACAGGGAATCAGCCCCAGCATTTT	CASSLTGNQPQHF
few	TRBJ2-5	TRBV29-1	.	TGCAGCGTTGAAATTTTGGAAGAGACCCAGTACTTC	CSVEILEETQYF
.	TRBJ2-1	TRBV5-1	.	TGCGCCAGCAGCTTGGCGGTCTCCAATGAGCAGTTCTTC	CASSLAVSNEQFF
.	TRBJ2-7	TRBV28	.	TGTGCCAGCACCGAAGGCCAAGAGTATTACGAGCAGTACTTC	CASTEGQEYYEQYF
.	TRBJ1-1	TRBV2	.	TGTGCCAGCAGTCCCGGGCCGATGAACACTGAAGCTTTCTTT	CASSPGPMNTEAFF
few	TRBJ2-7	TRBV1	.	TGCACCAGCAGCCAATCCCCTTCCCAGTGCGAGCAGTACTTC	CTSSQSPSQCEQYF